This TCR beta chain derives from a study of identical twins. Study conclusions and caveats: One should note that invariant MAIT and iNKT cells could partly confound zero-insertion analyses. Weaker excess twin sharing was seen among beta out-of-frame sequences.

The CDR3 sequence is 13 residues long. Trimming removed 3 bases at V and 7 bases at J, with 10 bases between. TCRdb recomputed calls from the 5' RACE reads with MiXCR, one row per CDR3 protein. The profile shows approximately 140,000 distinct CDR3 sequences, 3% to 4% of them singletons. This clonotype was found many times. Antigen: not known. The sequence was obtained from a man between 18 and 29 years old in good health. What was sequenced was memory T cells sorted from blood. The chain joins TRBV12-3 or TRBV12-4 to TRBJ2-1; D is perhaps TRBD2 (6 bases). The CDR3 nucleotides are TGTGCCAGCAGTTTGGGGGGTCAAAATGAGCAGTTCTTC. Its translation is CASSLGGQNEQFF.